The clone carrying this TCR beta chain came up a few times. These data originate in a study of CD8+CD57+ T cells in acquired aplastic anemia. TCR beta VDJ and CDR3 profiling used genomic DNA as template. Each CDR3 protein gets one entry after TCRdb re-called the reads with MiXCR. The table records some 200,000 distinct CDR3 sequences, roughly half of them present only once. Patients selected for sequencing had displayed CD8+CD57+ cell expansion by flow cytometry. Trimming removed 10 bases from V and 3 bases from J, with 18 bases in between. The CDR3 sequence is 14 residues long. Germline V gives CDR1 KGHDR, CDR2 SFDVKD.

This receptor was identified in a human donor with aplastic anemia. The sequenced sample was sorted CD4+, CD8+, or CD8+CD57+ T cells (not recorded which) from PBMCs. The rearrangement uses TRBV24-1 and TRBJ2-7; a weak D match, TRBD1 (5 bases). The CDR3 loop reads CATSKDISNYEQYF. The CDR3 DNA reads as TGTGCCACTTCGAAGGACATCTCTAACTACGAGCAGTACTTC.